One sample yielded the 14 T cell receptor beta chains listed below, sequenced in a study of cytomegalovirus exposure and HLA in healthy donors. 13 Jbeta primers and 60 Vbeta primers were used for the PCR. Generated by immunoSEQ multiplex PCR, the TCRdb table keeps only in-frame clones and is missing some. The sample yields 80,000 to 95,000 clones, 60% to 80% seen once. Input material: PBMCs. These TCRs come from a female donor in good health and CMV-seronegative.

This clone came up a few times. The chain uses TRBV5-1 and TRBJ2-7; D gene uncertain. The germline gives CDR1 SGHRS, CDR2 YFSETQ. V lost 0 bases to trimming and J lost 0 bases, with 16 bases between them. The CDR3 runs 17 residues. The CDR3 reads CASSLATYAESSYEQYF. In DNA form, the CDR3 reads TGCGCCAGCAGCTTGGCCACCTATGCGGAGTCCTCCTACGAGCAGTACTTC.

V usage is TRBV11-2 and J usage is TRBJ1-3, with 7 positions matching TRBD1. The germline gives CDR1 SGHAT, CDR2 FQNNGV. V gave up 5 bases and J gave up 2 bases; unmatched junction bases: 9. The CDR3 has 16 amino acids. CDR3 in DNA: TGTGCCAGCAGCCGTAGACCCGGGACAGCTGGAAACACCATATATTTT. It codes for CASSRRPGTAGNTIYF.

The CDR3 sequence is CASSQGGTDTQYF. In nucleotides, the CDR3 is TGTGCCAGCAGCCAGGGGGGCACAGATACGCAGTATTTT. The gene calls are TRBV7-8 and TRBJ2-3; the match to TRBD1 covers 7 bases. Trimming cost V 5 bases and J 1 base; bases outside gene matches: 0. This CDR3 region has 13 residues. The germline V gene has CDR1 SGHVS and CDR2 FQNEAQ.

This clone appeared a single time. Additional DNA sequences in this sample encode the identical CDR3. The CDR3: CSARAEETQYF. The CDR3 nucleotides read TGCAGTGCTAGAGCGGAGGAGACCCAGTACTTC. This chain joins TRBV20-1 and TRBJ2-5; no clear D. CDR1 and CDR2 from the germline V gene are DFQATT and SNEGSKA (reference sequence). Trimming took 1 base from V and 5 from J, leaving 5 bases between them. The CDR3 consists of 11 residues.

The CDR3 sequence: CAWADRGPPQHF. The CDR3 DNA reads as TGTGCCTGGGCAGACAGGGGACCGCCCCAGCATTTT. V is TRBV30 and J is TRBJ1-5, with 8 bases identical to TRBD1. The germline CDR1 and CDR2 sequences are GTSNPN and SVGIG (reference sequence). The length of the CDR3 is 12 residues. V trimming: 5 bases; J trimming: 9 bases; junction bases outside the gene matches: 6. Full variable domain (rest looked up from reference TRBV30 and TRBJ1-5): SQTIHQWPATLVQPVGSPLSLECTVEGTSNPNLYWYRQAAGRGLQLLFYSVGIGQISSEVPQNLSASRPQDRQFILSSKKLLLSDSGFYLCAWADRGPPQHFGDGTRLSIL.

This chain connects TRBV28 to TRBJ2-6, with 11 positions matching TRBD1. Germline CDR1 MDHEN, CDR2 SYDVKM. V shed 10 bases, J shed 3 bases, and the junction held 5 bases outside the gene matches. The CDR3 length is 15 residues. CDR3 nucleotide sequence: TGTGCCACGGGGACAGGGGGGGGTGGGGCCAACGTCCTGACTTTC. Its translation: CATGTGGGGANVLTF. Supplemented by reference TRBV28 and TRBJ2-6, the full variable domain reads DVKVTQSSRYLVKRTGEKVFLECVQDMDHENMFWYRQDPGLGLRLIYFSYDVKMKEKGDIPEGYSVSREKKERFSLILESASTNQTSMYLCATGTGGGGANVLTFGAGSRLTVL.

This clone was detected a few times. CDR3 nucleotides: TGTGCCAGCTCCCGGGACAGGTTAGGTGCCACTGAAGCTTTCTTT. As protein: CASSRDRLGATEAFF. The chain joins TRBV18 to TRBJ1-1; TRBD1 matches at 8 bases. CDR3 length equals 15 residues. Germline-derived CDR1 and CDR2 are KGHSH and LQKENI. The V and J ends lost 6 bases and 4 bases, in that order; junction bases with no gene match: 10.

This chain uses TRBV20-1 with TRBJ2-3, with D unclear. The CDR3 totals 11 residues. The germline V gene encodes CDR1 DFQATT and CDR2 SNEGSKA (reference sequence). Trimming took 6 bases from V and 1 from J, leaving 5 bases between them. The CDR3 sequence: CSAAGTDTQYF. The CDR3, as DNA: TGCAGTGCCGCGGGCACAGATACGCAGTATTTT.

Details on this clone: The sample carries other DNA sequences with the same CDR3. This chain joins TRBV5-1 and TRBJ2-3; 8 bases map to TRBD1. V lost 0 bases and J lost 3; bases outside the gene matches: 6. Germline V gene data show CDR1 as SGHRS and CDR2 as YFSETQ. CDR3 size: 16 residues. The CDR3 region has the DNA TGCGCCAGCAGCTTGGGAGACAGGGGATATACAGATACGCAGTATTTT. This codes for CASSLGDRGYTDTQYF.

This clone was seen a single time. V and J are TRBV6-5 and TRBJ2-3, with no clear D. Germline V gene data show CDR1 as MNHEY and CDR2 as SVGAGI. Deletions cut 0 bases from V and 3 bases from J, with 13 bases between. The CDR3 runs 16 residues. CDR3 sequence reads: CASSYSFRSWTDTQYF. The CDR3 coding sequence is TGTGCCAGCAGTTACTCGTTCAGATCGTGGACAGATACGCAGTATTTT.

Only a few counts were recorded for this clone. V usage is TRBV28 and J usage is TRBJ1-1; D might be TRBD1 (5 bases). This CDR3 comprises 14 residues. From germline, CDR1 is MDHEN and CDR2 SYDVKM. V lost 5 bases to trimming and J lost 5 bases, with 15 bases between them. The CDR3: CASSTPGALTEAFF. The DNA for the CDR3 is TGTGCCAGCAGTACTCCTGGGGCGCTTACTGAAGCTTTCTTT.

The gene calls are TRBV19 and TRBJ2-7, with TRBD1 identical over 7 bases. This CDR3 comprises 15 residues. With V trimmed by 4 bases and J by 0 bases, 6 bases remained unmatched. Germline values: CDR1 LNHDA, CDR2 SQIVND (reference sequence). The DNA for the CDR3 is TGTGCCAGTAGTAGCGGACAGGCGAGCTCCTACGAGCAGTACTTC. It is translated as CASSSGQASSYEQYF.

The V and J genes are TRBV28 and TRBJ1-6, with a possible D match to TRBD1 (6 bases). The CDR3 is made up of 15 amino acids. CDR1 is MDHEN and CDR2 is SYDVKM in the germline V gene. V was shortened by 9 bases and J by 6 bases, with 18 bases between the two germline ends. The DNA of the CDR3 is TGTGCCAGTTTTCAGGGCTTGGGGGCTAATTCACCCCTCCACTTT. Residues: CASFQGLGANSPLHF.

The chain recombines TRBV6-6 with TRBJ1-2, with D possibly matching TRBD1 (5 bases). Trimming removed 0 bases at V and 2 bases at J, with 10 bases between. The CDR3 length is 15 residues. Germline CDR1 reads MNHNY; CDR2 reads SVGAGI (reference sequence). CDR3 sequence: CASSYSTGYNYGYTF. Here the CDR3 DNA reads TGTGCCAGCAGTTACTCCACAGGTTACAACTATGGCTACACCTTC.